The T cell receptor (beta chain) under discussion was sequenced for a study of metastatic and nonmetastatic thyroid tumors. Study summary: For malignant and benign thyroid patients, tumor or nodule tissue and blood were the sources whose repertoires were compared.

As to this clone: The target antigen is unknown.

Study outcomes and limitations: Compared with benign nodules, malignant thyroid tumors were reported to have significantly higher TCR beta diversity in both blood and tumor.

As processed by the authors: Construction of a distant-metastasis classifier for papillary thyroid cancer relied on CDR3 differences across clinicopathological groups. TCRdb called clones again from the PCR reads with MiXCR. The V and J calls and clone size come from TCRdb's table, not from the authors' own analysis. Among approximately 25,000 clones listed, roughly 19% were seen once. Per the germline V gene, CDR1 is MNHNS and CDR2 is SASEGT. V was cut by 7 bases and J by 11 bases, with 26 bases left in between. CDR3 length equals 16 residues. No treatment had been given to any patient before thyroid surgery.

The source of this sequence is a male donor with papillary thyroid cancer or a benign thyroid nodule (not recorded which). Some clones in this sample may be carry-over from other donors' samples. The chain carries TRBV6-1 and TRBJ1-4; weak D call: TRBD1 (5 bases). Input material: blood. CDR3 protein: CASTLLRDLPERKLFF. DNA of the CDR3: TGTGCCAGCACCCTCCTCCGGGACCTCCCTGAGAGGAAACTGTTTTTT.